This T cell receptor beta chain appears in the sequencing data of a study of cytomegalovirus exposure and HLA in healthy donors. Study findings and constraints: CMV serostatus was the only immune exposure information that was available. Most of the TCR beta V segments (in an earlier analysis) were productive either about 87% or about 30% of the time. Association of around 17,000 TCR beta sequences with HLA alleles was found at 0.05 false discovery rate in a later analysis.

A multiplex PCR was run with 60 Vbeta primers and 13 Jbeta primers. Here immunoSEQ multiplex PCR was the method, and the copy in TCRdb shows in-frame clones only, minus some. The repertoire holds about 190,000 clones, with approximately 84% as singletons. About this clone: Antigen unknown.

This CDR3 is built from 14 residues. Trimming removed 3 bases at V and 1 base at J, with 9 bases between. Germline V gene data show CDR1 as LNHDA and CDR2 as SQIVND (reference sequence). The material sequenced was PBMCs. V usage is TRBV19 and J usage is TRBJ1-1, with D possibly being TRBD1 (5 bases). This clonotype was obtained from a boy aged 5 to 17 in good health and CMV-seronegative. The CDR3: CASSITGENTEAFF. Here the CDR3 DNA reads TGTGCCAGTAGTATTACAGGCGAGAACACTGAAGCTTTCTTT.